This T cell receptor beta chain was recorded in a study of naive and memory T cell subsets. Findings of the study overall: TCR abundance followed a power law differing between naive and memory subsets.

Note on this clonotype: Its specificity is not known.

CMV status came from CD4+ IFNgamma after overnight CMV lysate stimulation. The beta constant-region primer was an equimolar mix of two oligonucleotides covering TRBC1 and TRBC2. Nested alpha and beta constant-region primers with the SP2 primer drove four PCR rounds on ligated cDNA. TCRdb analysed the UMI-ligation and nested PCR reads with MiXCR anew, one entry per CDR3 protein. The sample lists just over 80,000 distinct CDR3 sequences; 9% to 9.5% were seen once. The sequencing sample was made of naive CD8+ T cells from blood. This TCR was recovered from a human donor in good health.

The chain's CDR3 is CASSLKRETFNEQYF. For the CDR3, the DNA is TGTGCCAGCAGCTTGAAGCGGGAGACGTTCAACGAGCAGTACTTC. The chain has TRBV5-4 and TRBJ2-7; TRBD2 aligns across 8 bases. CDR1 SGHNT and CDR2 YYREEE come from the germline V gene (reference sequence). This CDR3 is built from 15 residues. The V and J ends lost 1 base and 5 bases, in that order; junction bases with no gene match: 8.